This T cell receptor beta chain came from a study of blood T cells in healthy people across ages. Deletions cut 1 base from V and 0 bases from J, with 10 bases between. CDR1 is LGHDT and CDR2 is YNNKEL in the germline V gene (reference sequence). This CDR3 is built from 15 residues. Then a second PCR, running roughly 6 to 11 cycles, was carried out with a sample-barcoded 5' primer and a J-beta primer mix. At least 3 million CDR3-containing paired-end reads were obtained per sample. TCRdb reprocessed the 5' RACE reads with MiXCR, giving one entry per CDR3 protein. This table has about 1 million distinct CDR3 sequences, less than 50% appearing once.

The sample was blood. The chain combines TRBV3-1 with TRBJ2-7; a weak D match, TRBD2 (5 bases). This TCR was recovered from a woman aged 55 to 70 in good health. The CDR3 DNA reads TGTGCCAGCAGCCAAGGGCGGGCTAGCTCCTACGAGCAGTACTTC. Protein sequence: CASSQGRASSYEQYF.